The text below deals with one TCR beta chain. The CDR3 is made up of 11 amino acids. Trimming removed 8 bases from V and 8 bases from J; junction bases left unmatched: 6. Germline lookup yields CDR1 SQVTM and CDR2 ANQGSEA. The protocol was immunoSEQ multiplex PCR, while the TCRdb copy is restricted to in-frame clones and leaves out a portion. Among some 290,000 clones listed, around four fifths were seen once. These data belong to a study of blood T cell repertoires in COVID-19. Sequencing was done on a sample of peripheral blood. The rearrangement links TRBV29-1 to TRBJ1-2; 9 positions match TRBD1. The TCR was taken from a man between 60 and 75 years old who had recovered from COVID-19. The DNA of the CDR3 is TGCAGCACATGGACAGGGGAGGGCTACACCTTC. This sequence encodes CSTWTGEGYTF. Full variable domain (rest looked up from reference TRBV29-1 and TRBJ1-2): SAVISQKPSRDICQRGTSLTIQCQVDSQVTMMFWYRQQPGQSLTLIATANQGSEATYESGFVIDKFPISRPNLTFSTLTVSNMSPEDSSIYLCSTWTGEGYTFGSGTRLTVV.